This TCR beta chain comes out of a study of shared clonotypes between healthy human individuals. Study-wide results and caveats: Sampling covered blood only; tissue repertoires likely differ. Measured sharing among donors was expected to vary with sequencing depth.

The protocol was immunoSEQ multiplex PCR, while the TCRdb copy is restricted to in-frame clones and leaves out a portion. This sample has about 2.1 million clones, with 85% to 95% found just once. CD45RO-negative cells were positively selected for CCR7, leaving out terminally differentiated effector memory CD45RA+ cells. Note on this clone: The antigen remains unidentified.

CDR1 and CDR2 from the germline V gene are SGDLS and YYNGEE. The CDR3 sequence is 14 residues long. V was shortened by 0 bases and J by 7 bases, with 14 bases between the two germline ends. The TCR comes from a man younger than 35 in good health. Some clones in this sample may be carry-over from other donors' samples. Sequenced: naive CD8+ T cells from PBMCs. The chain links TRBV9 to TRBJ2-7; TRBD1 is a possible D gene (6 bases). DNA for the CDR3: TGTGCCAGCAGCGTAGACAGAACAGGGTGGGAGCAGTACTTC. It translates to CASSVDRTGWEQYF.